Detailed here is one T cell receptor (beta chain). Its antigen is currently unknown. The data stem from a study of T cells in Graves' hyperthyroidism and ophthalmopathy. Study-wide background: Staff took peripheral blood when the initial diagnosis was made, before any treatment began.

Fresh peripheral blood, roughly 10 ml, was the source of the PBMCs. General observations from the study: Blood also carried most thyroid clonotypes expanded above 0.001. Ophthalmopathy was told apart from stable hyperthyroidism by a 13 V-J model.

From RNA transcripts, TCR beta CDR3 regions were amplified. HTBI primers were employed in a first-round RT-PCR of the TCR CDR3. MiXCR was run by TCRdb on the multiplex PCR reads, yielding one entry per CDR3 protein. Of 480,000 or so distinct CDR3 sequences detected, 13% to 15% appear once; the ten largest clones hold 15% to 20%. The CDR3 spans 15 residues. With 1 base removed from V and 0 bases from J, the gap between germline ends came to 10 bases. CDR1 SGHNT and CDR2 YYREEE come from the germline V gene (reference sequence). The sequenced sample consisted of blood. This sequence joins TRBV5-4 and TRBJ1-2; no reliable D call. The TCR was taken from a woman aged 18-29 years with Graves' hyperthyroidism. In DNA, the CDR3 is TGTGCCAGCAGCTTGCGGCAGACGACTAACTATGGCTACACCTTC. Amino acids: CASSLRQTTNYGYTF.